Below, 8 T cell receptor beta chains from the same sample are listed, as sequenced in a study of OX40 agonist ivuxolimab in advanced cancers. Assay used: immunoSEQ multiplex PCR; TCRdb lists only in-frame clones, some missing. The sample lists roughly 100,000 clones; around nine tenths were seen once. Sequenced material: CD4+ or CD8+ T cells sorted from blood, taken in a trial of the OX40 agonist ivuxolimab. Receptors were obtained from an adult with an advanced solid tumor such as melanoma, head and neck, liver or kidney cancer.

The CDR3 loop reads CASSSDRYTQYF. CDR3 DNA sequence: TGTGCCAGCAGTTCGGACCGTTATACGCAGTATTTT. This chain uses TRBV6-1 with TRBJ2-3, with D unclear. V was pared by 5 bases and J by 7 bases, with 10 bases between. Germline values: CDR1 MNHNS, CDR2 SASEGT. This CDR3 has 12 amino acids.

The chain is built from TRBV5-1 and TRBJ2-6, with D possibly TRBD2 on 5 matching bases. The CDR3 consists of 16 residues. V was trimmed by 2 bases and J by 0 bases, leaving 9 bases between them. CDR1 and CDR2 from the germline V gene are SGHRS and YFSETQ. The CDR3 nucleotides read TGCGCCAGCAGCTTCCCGGGGTCCTCTGGGGCCAACGTCCTGACTTTC. Protein product: CASSFPGSSGANVLTF.

This clone showed up many times. The rearrangement joins TRBV5-6 to TRBJ2-2; maybe TRBD1 (5 bases). The germline V gene encodes CDR1 SGHDT and CDR2 YYEEEE. The length of the CDR3 is 13 residues. The germline V and J ends were trimmed by 3 bases and 3 bases, with 6 bases remaining between them. The CDR3 spells CASSSTDTGELFF. The CDR3 DNA follows: TGTGCCAGCAGCTCGACAGACACCGGGGAGCTGTTTTTT. Filled out from reference TRBV5-6 and TRBJ2-2, the complete variable domain reads DAGVTQSPTHLIKTRGQQVTLRCSPKSGHDTVSWYQQALGQGPQFIFQYYEEEERQRGNFPDRFSGHQFPNYSSELNVNALLLGDSALYLCASSSTDTGELFFGEGSRLTVL.

The chain uses TRBV4-1 and TRBJ2-3; no clear D. Trimming shortened V by 0 bases and J by 2 bases, and 9 bases separated the two germline ends. CDR3 size: 15 residues. Germline CDR1 and CDR2: MGHRA and YSYEKL. The CDR3 sequence: CASSQDGRITDTQYF. Written as DNA, the CDR3 is TGCGCCAGCAGCCAAGATGGCAGGATCACAGATACGCAGTATTTT.

This clone has a handful of counts. The chain combines TRBV6-6 with TRBJ2-7; D tentatively fits TRBD1 or TRBD2 (6 bases each). This CDR3 is 14 amino acids long. CDR1 MNHNY and CDR2 SVGAGI come from the germline V gene (reference sequence). The V end lost 6 bases, the J end lost 2 bases, and 14 bases lay between the germline ends. CDR3 in DNA: TGTGCCAGCAGCGGCGGGACAAAAGCCTACGAGCAGTACTTC. It translates to CASSGGTKAYEQYF.

In this sample, this clone turned up once. The rearrangement joins TRBV7-8 to TRBJ2-1; 11 bases match TRBD2. CDR1 is SGHVS, CDR2 FQNEAQ, per germline. V was pared by 9 bases and J by 8 bases, with 18 bases of the junction left unmatched. The CDR3 totals 17 residues. This chain's CDR3 is CASATRLAGLRLDEQFF. CDR3 DNA: TGTGCCAGTGCTACTCGACTAGCGGGGCTTCGGCTGGATGAGCAGTTCTTC.

This clone occurred a few times. The chain combines TRBV5-4 with TRBJ2-1; D possibly corresponds to TRBD2 (5 bases). The germline V and J ends were trimmed by 1 base and 0 bases, with 14 bases remaining between them. CDR1 and CDR2 (germline): SGHNT, YYREEE (reference sequence). The length of the CDR3 is 17 residues. The CDR3: CASSLMLAWISYNEQFF. For the CDR3, the DNA is TGTGCCAGCAGCTTGATGTTAGCGTGGATCTCCTACAATGAGCAGTTCTTC.

The rearrangement links TRBV5-1 to TRBJ2-5; no clear D. V lost 0 bases to trimming and J lost 1 base, with 7 bases between them. This CDR3 region has 14 residues. CDR1 is SGHRS, CDR2 YFSETQ, per germline. The CDR3 nucleotides read TGCGCCAGCAGCTTGGGTTGGGGCCAAGAGACCCAGTACTTC. Translating gives CASSLGWGQETQYF.